The present TCR beta chain was sequenced within a study of a mutant IDH1 vaccine in newly diagnosed glioma. Study-level background: Weeks 1, 3, 5, 7, 11, 15, 19 and 23 were when patients received their eight vaccinations. Vaccinations were initiated 4-6 weeks following radiotherapy alone, or were given together with temozolomide cycles. Treated patients, about 60% male and about 38% female, averaged around 40 years of age. Whole-study findings and limits: It seemed that pseudoprogression was not linked to changes in the top peripheral T cell clonotypes.

TCRdb keeps only in-frame clones here, not all; method: immunoSEQ multiplex PCR. The sample contains tens of thousands of clones, 80% of which appear only once. Time point of the sample: week 23, last vaccination. A single vaccine dose contained 300 ug of mutant IDH1 20-mer peptide, and topical imiquimod was used with it. Remarks on this clone: Antigen specificity is unknown.

This material consisted of PBMCs, taken from a glioma patient whose treatment included an IDH1 peptide vaccine. This TCR derives from a man aged 40-49 years with glioma.

CDR3 in DNA: TGTGCCAGCAGCTTACAGGGGGGGGGAAACTATGGCTACACCTTC. Its translation: CASSLQGGGNYGYTF. V gene TRBV5-6 combines with J gene TRBJ1-2, with 8 bases lining up with TRBD1. The V segment lost 2 bases and the J segment 2 bases; nucleotides outside the gene matches: 5. Per the germline V gene, CDR1 is SGHDT and CDR2 is YYEEEE. There are 15 residues in the CDR3.